Listed below are T cell receptor beta chains from one sample, sequenced in a study of cytomegalovirus exposure and HLA in healthy donors. Sequenced by immunoSEQ multiplex PCR; TCRdb stores in-frame clones only, minus some. There are tens of thousands of clones in the sample; about three quarters occur only once, and around 10% lies in the top ten. The specimen sequenced was PBMCs. The source of these receptors is a male donor in good health and CMV-seropositive. CDR3s include the opening cysteine and the closing phenylalanine or tryptophan. Each record gives: D gene, V gene, J gene, clone size, CDR3 DNA, CDR3 protein. The D gene is left open where the match is weak. A clone size is listed for some rows: how often the clone was seen (once, few, many), or a class if it is expanded.

>TRBD2|TRBV7-2|TRBJ2-5|-
TGTGCCAGCAGCTTATACGGCGGGAGGGAGACCCAGTACTTC
CASSLYGGRETQYF
>-|TRBV6-5|TRBJ2-7|-
TGTGCCAGCATCCACCGGGTCACCGCCGGGGAGCAGTACTTC
CASIHRVTAGEQYF
>-|TRBV7-8|TRBJ1-1|-
TGTGCCAGCAGCTTAGTATATGGTATGGTCCTTCAACAAAAAGGGGATGGACCTGAAGCTTTCTTT
CASSLVYGMVLQQKGDGPEAFF
>-|TRBV7-3|TRBJ1-2|-
TGTGCCAGCAGCTACGCCGGGTCTTATGGCTACACCTTC
CASSYAGSYGYTF
>-|TRBV29-1|TRBJ1-5|once
TGCAGCGGTAGCAGGGGTAGCAATCAGCCCCAGCATTTT
CSGSRGSNQPQHF
>TRBD2|TRBV4-1|TRBJ2-3|-
TGCGCCAGCAGCCACCCGGGACTAGCAGCAGATACGCAGTATTTT
CASSHPGLAADTQYF
>-|TRBV28|TRBJ2-4|-
TGTGCCACCAAGGGGGAGAGGAGAAATATTCAGTACTTC
CATKGERRNIQYF
>-|TRBV7-9|TRBJ2-1|few
TGTGCCAGCAGCTTAACTTCTGCGGATTCCTACAATGAGCAGTTCTTC
CASSLTSADSYNEQFF
>TRBD2|TRBV13|TRBJ2-5|-
TGTGCCAGCAGGCCCGGGACTAGCGGGGGGGCCTGGGAGACCCAGTACTTC
CASRPGTSGGAWETQYF
>TRBD2|TRBV11-2|TRBJ2-3|few
TGTGCCAGCAGCTGGCGGGGCGGGAGAACAGATACGCAGTATTTT
CASSWRGGRTDTQYF
>-|TRBV15|TRBJ2-6|-
TGTGCCACCAGACAGCTCCCCGCCGGATTCAACGTCCTGACTTTC
CATRQLPAGFNVLTF
>TRBD2|TRBV30|TRBJ2-1|-
TGTGCCTGGAGGGGGGGACTAGCGGTCAGCTCCTACAATGAGCAGTTCTTC
CAWRGGLAVSSYNEQFF
>TRBD2|TRBV7-9|TRBJ2-7|-
TGTTCCAGCAGCTTCGGGACTAGCGGGATGGCTTCCTACGAGCAGTACTTC
CSSSFGTSGMASYEQYF
>-|TRBV5-5|TRBJ1-5|few
TGTGCCAGCAGCGCGGACGACAGGTTCAATCAGCCCCAGCATTTT
CASSADDRFNQPQHF
>-|TRBV27|TRBJ2-1|few
TGTGCCAGCAGTTTGCGCGCAGCCATCACAGGCAATGAGCAGTTCTTC
CASSLRAAITGNEQFF
>TRBD1|TRBV7-8|TRBJ1-5|-
TGTGCCAGCAGCTTAGTAGGGACAGGGGGCCAGGTGCAGCCCCAGCATTTT
CASSLVGTGGQVQPQHF
>TRBD2|TRBV5-1|TRBJ2-1|-
TGCGCCAGCAGCTTGTCGCGGGAGCGACAGTTCTTC
CASSLSRERQFF
>-|TRBV5-4|TRBJ2-7|-
TGTGCCAGCAGCTCCGGGAGCTCCTACGAGCAGTACTTC
CASSSGSSYEQYF
>TRBD1|TRBV2|TRBJ2-7|-
TGTGCCAGCAAGGGACAGGCCTCCTACGAGCAGTACTTC
CASKGQASYEQYF
>TRBD2|TRBV18|TRBJ2-3|once
TGTGCCAGCTCTACCTCGACGGGGGGAGATACGCAGTATTTT
CASSTSTGGDTQYF
>TRBD2|TRBV6-5|TRBJ2-1|-
TGTGCCAGCAGTTATCAGCGGGGGGCATACAATGAGCAGTTCTTC
CASSYQRGAYNEQFF
>TRBD1|TRBV28|TRBJ1-6|once
TGTGCCAGCAGTTTACCTCCGGGACAGAGGAATTCACCCCTCCACTTT
CASSLPPGQRNSPLHF
>TRBD2|TRBV27|TRBJ2-1|-
TGTGCCAGCAGTAAGGTGCGGGGGGGCAAAGATGAGCAGTTCTTC
CASSKVRGGKDEQFF
>-|TRBV7-2|TRBJ2-7|-
TGTGCCACCGGGTTTACTAGTATCTACGAGCAGTACTTC
CATGFTSIYEQYF
>TRBD1|TRBV5-1|TRBJ2-7|few
TGCGCCAGCAGCTTGGGAGGGGGCAGCTACGAGCAGTACTTC
CASSLGGGSYEQYF
>-|TRBV5-1|TRBJ1-1|-
TGCGCCAGCAGGATATGGGGCTCAGGGGTTGAAGCTTTCTTT
CASRIWGSGVEAFF
>TRBD1|TRBV2|TRBJ2-7|-
TGTGCCAGCAGTGAGGGGACAGGGGCCCCTTACGAGCAGTACTTC
CASSEGTGAPYEQYF
>-|TRBV6-6|TRBJ1-1|-
TGTGCCAGCAGTTACGGCGAGGGAAGATGGACTGAAGCTTTCTTT
CASSYGEGRWTEAFF
>TRBD1|TRBV6-1|TRBJ1-1|-
TGTGCCAGCAGTGCTTTAGGGGGCTTGAACACTGAAGCTTTCTTT
CASSALGGLNTEAFF
>-|TRBV18|TRBJ1-2|-
TGTGCCAGCTCACCAGAGCGCGGTGGAGGGGGCTACACCTTC
CASSPERGGGGYTF
>TRBD2|TRBV5-1|TRBJ2-1|-
TGCGCCAGCAGCTCGCTAGCGGGGGGGCGTGATGAGCAGTTCTTC
CASSSLAGGRDEQFF
>TRBD1|TRBV28|TRBJ2-7|-
TGTGCCAGCATCCTAGGGGGGACAGGGCATCACGAGCAGTACTTC
CASILGGTGHHEQYF
>TRBD2|TRBV5-1|TRBJ2-5|-
TGCGCCAGCAGCCAATGGTCCGGGACTAGGAAAGAGACCCAGTACTTC
CASSQWSGTRKETQYF
>-|TRBV6-7|TRBJ2-5|-
TGTGCCAGCAGTTACACCCCTGACAGGGACTTGCAAGAGACCCAGTACTTC
CASSYTPDRDLQETQYF
>-|TRBV19|TRBJ2-1|-
TGTGCCAGTAGTAAAGGGGGTAAGTCCTACAATGGGCAGTTCTTC
CASSKGGKSYNGQFF
>TRBD1|TRBV6-5|TRBJ1-1|few
TGTGCCACCGCGGGACAGTTGAACACTGAAGCTTTCTTT
CATAGQLNTEAFF
>TRBD1|TRBV5-1|TRBJ2-5|-
TGCGCCAGCAGCCAGGGACAGATCCAAGAGACCCAGTACTTC
CASSQGQIQETQYF
>TRBD1|TRBV5-1|TRBJ2-7|-
TGCGCCAGCAGTGTATCGGGACAGGCCTACGAGCAGTACTTC
CASSVSGQAYEQYF